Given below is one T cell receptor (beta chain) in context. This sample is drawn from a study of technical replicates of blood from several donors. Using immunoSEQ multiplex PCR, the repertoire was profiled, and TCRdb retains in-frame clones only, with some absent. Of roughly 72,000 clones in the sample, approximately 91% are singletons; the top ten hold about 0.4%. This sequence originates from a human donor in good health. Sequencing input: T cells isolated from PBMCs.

CDR3: CASSSGLAETYEQYF. The CDR3 region has the DNA TGTGCCAGCAGCTCGGGACTAGCGGAAACCTACGAGCAGTACTTC. The V gene is TRBV7-6, the J gene TRBJ2-7, with 11 bases fitting TRBD2. Germline V lookup: CDR1 SGHVS, CDR2 FNYEAQ. V was clipped by 4 bases and J by 2 bases; unmatched bases: 4. The CDR3 is 15 residues long. The full variable domain, with the rest looked up from reference TRBV7-6 and TRBJ2-7, is GAGVSQSPRYKVTKRGQDVALRCDPISGHVSLYWYRQALGQGPEFLTYFNYEAQQDKSGLPNDRFSAERPEGSISTLTIQRTEQRDSAMYRCASSSGLAETYEQYFGPGTRLTVT.